This TCR beta chain was identified during a study of T cell changes during pregnancy in multiple sclerosis. The CDR3 is 22 residues long. Germline assignment: CDR1 MNHEY and CDR2 SMNVEV (reference sequence). V lost 2 bases, J lost 6 bases, and 21 bases stayed unmatched. Produced via immunoSEQ multiplex PCR; TCRdb's table is partial and in-frame only. The table includes about 30,000 clones, around nine tenths detected once. This clonotype was obtained from a female donor with multiple sclerosis, enrolled in a pregnancy study. Source: CD8+ T cells from peripheral blood mononuclear cells, taken before pregnancy. The rearrangement uses TRBV27 and TRBJ2-1, with 14 bases matching TRBD2. CDR3 bases: TGTGCCAGCAGTTTAGGGCAGGGACCGGGACTAGCGGGAGTCCTCGGGTCCAATGAGCAGTTCTTC. Translated: CASSLGQGPGLAGVLGSNEQFF.